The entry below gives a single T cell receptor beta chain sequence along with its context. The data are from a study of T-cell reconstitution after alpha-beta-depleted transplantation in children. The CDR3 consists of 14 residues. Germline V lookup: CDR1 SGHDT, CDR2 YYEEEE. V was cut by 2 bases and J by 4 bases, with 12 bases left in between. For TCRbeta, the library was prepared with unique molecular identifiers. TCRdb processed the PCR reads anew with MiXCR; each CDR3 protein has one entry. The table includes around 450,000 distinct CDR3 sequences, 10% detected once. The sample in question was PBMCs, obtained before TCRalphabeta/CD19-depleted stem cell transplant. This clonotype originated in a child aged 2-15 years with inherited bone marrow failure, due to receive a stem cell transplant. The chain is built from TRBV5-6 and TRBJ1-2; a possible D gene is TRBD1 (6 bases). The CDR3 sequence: CASSFRGGGYGYTF. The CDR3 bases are TGTGCCAGCAGCTTCAGGGGCGGGGGCTATGGCTACACCTTC.